Below, one T cell receptor beta chain is given with its context. The target antigen is unknown. The data belong to a study of neoadjuvant nivolumab and ipilimumab in lung cancer. The method was immunoSEQ multiplex PCR; TCRdb's version includes in-frame clones alone and lacks a portion of them. The data contain about 23,000 clones, roughly 84% of them singletons. Study observations and caveats: Only two of four nivolumab-treated tumors gained richness and clonality by surgery. Resected-tumor TCR richness correlated positively with pretherapy blood richness. TCR richness and clonality were higher in tumors than adjacent uninvolved lung. TCR sequencing covered a small number of samples.

The sequences come from peripheral blood, collected before neoadjuvant nivolumab, alone or with ipilimumab. The sequence was obtained from an adult with non-small cell lung cancer.

The CDR3 sequence: CASIGTRESKAQYF. CDR3 sequence (DNA): TGTGCCAGCATCGGAACCCGGGAGTCGAAAGCGCAGTACTTC. This chain uses TRBV27 with TRBJ2-7; possibly TRBD2 for D (6 bases). The CDR3 consists of 14 residues. Germline lookup yields CDR1 MNHEY and CDR2 SMNVEV (reference sequence). Deletions cut 7 bases from V and 9 bases from J, with 22 bases between.